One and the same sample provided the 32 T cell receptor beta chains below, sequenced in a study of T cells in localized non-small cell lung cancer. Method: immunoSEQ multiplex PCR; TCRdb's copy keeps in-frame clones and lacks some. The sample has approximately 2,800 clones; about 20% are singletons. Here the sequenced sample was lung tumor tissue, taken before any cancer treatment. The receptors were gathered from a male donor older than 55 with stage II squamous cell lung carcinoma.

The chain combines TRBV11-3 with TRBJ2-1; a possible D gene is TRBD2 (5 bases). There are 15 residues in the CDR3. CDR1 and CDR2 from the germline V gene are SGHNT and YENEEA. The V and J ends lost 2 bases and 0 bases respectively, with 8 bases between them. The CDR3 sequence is CASSLRGNSYNEQFF. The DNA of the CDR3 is TGTGCCAGCAGCTTAAGAGGGAACTCCTACAATGAGCAGTTCTTC.

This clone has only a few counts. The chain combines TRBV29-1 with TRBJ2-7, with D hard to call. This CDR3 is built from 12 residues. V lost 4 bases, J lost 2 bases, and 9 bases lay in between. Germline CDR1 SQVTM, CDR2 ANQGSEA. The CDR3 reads CSVVQNPYEQYF. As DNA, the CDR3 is TGCAGCGTTGTTCAGAACCCCTACGAGCAGTACTTC.

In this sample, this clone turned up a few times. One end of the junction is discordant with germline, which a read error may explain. The CDR3 coding sequence is TGTGCCATCAGTGACTCGGGACCCTCAATTAGTACCCAGCATTTT. Translating gives CAISDSGPSISTQHF. This rearrangement joins TRBV6-8 to TRBJ1-5, with D possibly being TRBD1 (5 bases). Germline CDR1 reads MNHGY; CDR2 reads SAAAGT. CDR3 size: 15 residues.

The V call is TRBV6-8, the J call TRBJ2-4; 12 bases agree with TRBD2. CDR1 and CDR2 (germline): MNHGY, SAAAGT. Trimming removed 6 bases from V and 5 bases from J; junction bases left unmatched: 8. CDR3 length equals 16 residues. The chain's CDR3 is CASREPGTSGQNIQYF. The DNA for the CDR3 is TGTGCCAGCAGGGAGCCCGGGACTAGCGGGCAAAACATTCAGTACTTC.

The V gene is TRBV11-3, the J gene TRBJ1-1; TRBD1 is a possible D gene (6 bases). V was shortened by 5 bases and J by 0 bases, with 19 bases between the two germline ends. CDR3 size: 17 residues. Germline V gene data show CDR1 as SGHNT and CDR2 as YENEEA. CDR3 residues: CASSRSGGSRVNTEAFF. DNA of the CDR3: TGTGCCAGCAGCCGGTCGGGGGGCAGTCGGGTGAACACTGAAGCTTTCTTT.

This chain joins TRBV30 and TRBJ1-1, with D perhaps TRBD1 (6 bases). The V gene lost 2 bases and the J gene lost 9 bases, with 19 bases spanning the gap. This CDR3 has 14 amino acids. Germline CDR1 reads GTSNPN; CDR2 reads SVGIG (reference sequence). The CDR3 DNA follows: TGTGCCTGGAGTCACAGGGAGAGGCTGAGTAAAGCTTTCTTT. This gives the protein CAWSHRERLSKAFF. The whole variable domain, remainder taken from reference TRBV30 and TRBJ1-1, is SQTIHQWPATLVQPVGSPLSLECTVEGTSNPNLYWYRQAAGRGLQLLFYSVGIGQISSEVPQNLSASRPQDRQFILSSKKLLLSDSGFYLCAWSHRERLSKAFFGQGTRLTVV.

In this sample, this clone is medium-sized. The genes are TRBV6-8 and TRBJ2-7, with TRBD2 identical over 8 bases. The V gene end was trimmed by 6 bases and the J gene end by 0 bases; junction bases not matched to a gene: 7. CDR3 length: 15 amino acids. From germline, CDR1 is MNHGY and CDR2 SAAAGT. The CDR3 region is CASRSSGGSSYEQYF. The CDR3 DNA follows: TGTGCCAGCAGGAGCAGCGGGGGTAGCTCCTACGAGCAGTACTTC.

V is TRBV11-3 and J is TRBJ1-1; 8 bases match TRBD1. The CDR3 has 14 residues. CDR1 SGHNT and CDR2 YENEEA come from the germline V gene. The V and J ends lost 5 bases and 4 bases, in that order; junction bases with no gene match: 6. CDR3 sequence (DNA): TGTGCCAGCAGCCTCGGACAGGGCTCCACTGAAGCTTTCTTT. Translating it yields CASSLGQGSTEAFF.

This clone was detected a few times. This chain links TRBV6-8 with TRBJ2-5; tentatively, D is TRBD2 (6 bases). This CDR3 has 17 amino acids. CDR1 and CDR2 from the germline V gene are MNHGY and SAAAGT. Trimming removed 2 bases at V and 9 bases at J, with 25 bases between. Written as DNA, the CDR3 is TGTGCCAGCAGTTACCTATCAAATTACCGGGAGACCAAGGCCCAGTACTTC. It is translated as CASSYLSNYRETKAQYF.

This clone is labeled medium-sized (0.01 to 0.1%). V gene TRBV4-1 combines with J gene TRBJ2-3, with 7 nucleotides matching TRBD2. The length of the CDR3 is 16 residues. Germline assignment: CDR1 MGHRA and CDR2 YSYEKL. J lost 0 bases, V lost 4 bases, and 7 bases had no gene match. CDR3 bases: TGCGCCAGCAGCCCCCGAGCGGGGACTAGCACAGATACGCAGTATTTT. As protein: CASSPRAGTSTDTQYF.

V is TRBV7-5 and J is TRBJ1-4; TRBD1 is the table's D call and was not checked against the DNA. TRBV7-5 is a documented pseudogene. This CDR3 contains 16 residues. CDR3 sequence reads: CASSRGTATTNEKLFF. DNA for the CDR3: TGTGCCAGCAGCCGCGGGACAGCTACAACTAATGAAAAACTGTTTTTT.

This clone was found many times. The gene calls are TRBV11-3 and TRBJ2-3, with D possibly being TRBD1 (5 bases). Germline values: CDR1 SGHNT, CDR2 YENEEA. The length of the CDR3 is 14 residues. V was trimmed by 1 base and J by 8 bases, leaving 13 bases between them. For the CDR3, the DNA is TGTGCCAGCAGCTTAGGAGGACCACAGGTTACGCAGTATTTT. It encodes CASSLGGPQVTQYF.

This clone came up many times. In DNA, the CDR3 is TGTGCCAGCAGCTTGATACTAGCGGGGCAAGAGACCCAGTACTTC. It encodes CASSLILAGQETQYF. V gene TRBV11-3 combines with J gene TRBJ2-5, with 10 nucleotides matching TRBD2. This CDR3 is built from 15 residues. The germline gives CDR1 SGHNT, CDR2 YENEEA. V was clipped by 3 bases and J by 2 bases; unmatched bases: 3.

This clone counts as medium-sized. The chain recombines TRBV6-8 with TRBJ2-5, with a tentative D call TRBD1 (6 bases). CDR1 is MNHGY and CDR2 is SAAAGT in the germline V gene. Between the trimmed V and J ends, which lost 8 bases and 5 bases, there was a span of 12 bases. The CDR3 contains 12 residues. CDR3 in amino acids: CASGTRGETQYF. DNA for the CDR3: TGTGCCAGCGGCACGAGGGGGGAGACCCAGTACTTC.

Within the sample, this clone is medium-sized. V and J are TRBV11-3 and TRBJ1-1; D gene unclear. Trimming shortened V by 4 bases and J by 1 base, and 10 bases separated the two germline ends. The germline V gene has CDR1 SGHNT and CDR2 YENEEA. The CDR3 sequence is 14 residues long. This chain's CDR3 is CASSWGGRNTEAFF. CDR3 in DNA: TGTGCCAGCAGCTGGGGAGGACGGAACACTGAAGCTTTCTTT. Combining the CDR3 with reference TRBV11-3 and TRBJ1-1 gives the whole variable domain EAGVVQSPRYKIIEKKQPVAFWCNPISGHNTLYWYLQNLGQGPELLIRYENEEAVDDSQLPKDRFSAERLKGVDSTLKIQPAELGDSAVYLCASSWGGRNTEAFFGQGTRLTVV.

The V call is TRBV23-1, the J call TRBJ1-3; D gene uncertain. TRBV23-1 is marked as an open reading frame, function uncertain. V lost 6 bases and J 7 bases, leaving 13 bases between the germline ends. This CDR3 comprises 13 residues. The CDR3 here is CASSSRRRNTIYF. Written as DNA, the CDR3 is TGCGCCAGCAGCTCGAGGCGGAGGAACACCATATATTTT.

The CDR3 coding sequence is TGTGCCAGCAGCGTAGGGGCTAGCGGGGGGACAGACAATGAGCAGTTCTTC. Its translation: CASSVGASGGTDNEQFF. The chain joins TRBV9 to TRBJ2-1; 11 bases map to TRBD2. In germline, CDR1 is SGDLS, CDR2 YYNGEE. CDR3 length equals 17 residues. V lost 0 bases to trimming and J lost 5 bases; unmatched junction nucleotides: 7. Supplemented by reference TRBV9 and TRBJ2-1, the full variable domain reads DSGVTQTPKHLITATGQRVTLRCSPRSGDLSVYWYQQSLDQGLQFLIQYYNGEERAKGNILERFSAQQFPDLHSELNLSSLELGDSALYFCASSVGASGGTDNEQFFGPGTRLTVL.

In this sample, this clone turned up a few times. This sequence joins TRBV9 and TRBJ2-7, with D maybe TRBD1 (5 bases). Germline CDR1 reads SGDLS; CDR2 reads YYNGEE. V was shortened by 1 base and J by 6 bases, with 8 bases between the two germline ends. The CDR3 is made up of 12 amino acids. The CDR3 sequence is CASSVQGREQYF. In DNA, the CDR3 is TGTGCCAGCAGCGTACAGGGTCGCGAGCAGTACTTC.

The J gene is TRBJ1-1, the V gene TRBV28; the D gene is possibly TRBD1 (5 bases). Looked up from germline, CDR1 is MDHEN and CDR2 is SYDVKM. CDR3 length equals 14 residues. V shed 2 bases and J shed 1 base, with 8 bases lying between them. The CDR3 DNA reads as TGTGCCAGCAGTTTAATTCAGGGGAACACTGAAGCTTTCTTT. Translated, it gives CASSLIQGNTEAFF.

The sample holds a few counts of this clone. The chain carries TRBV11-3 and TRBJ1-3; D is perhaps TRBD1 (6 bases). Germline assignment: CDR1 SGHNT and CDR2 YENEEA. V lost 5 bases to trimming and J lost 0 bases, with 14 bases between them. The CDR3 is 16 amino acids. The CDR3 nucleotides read TGTGCCAGCAGCCTAATGACAGGACCCTCTGGAAACACCATATATTTT. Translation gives CASSLMTGPSGNTIYF.

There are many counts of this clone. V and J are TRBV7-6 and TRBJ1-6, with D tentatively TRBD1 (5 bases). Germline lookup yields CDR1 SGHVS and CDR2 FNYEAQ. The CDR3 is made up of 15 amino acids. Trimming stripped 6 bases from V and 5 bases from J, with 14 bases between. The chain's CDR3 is CASRVAGDHNSPLHF. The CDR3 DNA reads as TGTGCCAGCAGGGTGGCGGGGGACCATAATTCACCCCTCCACTTT.

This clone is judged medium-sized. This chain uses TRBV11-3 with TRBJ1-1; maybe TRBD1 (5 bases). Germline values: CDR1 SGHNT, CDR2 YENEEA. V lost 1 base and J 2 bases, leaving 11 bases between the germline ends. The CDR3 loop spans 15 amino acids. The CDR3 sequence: CASSLVQALNTEAFF. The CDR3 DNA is TGTGCCAGCAGCTTAGTACAGGCCCTAAACACTGAAGCTTTCTTT.

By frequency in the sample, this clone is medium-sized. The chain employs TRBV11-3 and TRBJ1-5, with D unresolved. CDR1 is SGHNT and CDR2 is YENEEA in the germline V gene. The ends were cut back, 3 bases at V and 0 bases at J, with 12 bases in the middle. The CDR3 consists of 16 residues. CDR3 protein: CASSFATPSSNQPQHF. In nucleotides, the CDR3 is TGTGCCAGCAGCTTCGCGACCCCCTCTAGCAATCAGCCCCAGCATTTT.

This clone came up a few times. The CDR3 reads CASSEAPSGIYEQYF. CDR3 DNA: TGTGCCAGCAGTGAAGCTCCAAGCGGTATCTACGAGCAGTACTTC. The V and J genes are TRBV9 and TRBJ2-7; TRBD2 is a possible D gene (5 bases). The CDR3 is made up of 15 amino acids. Germline-derived CDR1 and CDR2 are SGDLS and YYNGEE. Trimming removed 5 bases from V and 3 bases from J, with 18 bases in between.

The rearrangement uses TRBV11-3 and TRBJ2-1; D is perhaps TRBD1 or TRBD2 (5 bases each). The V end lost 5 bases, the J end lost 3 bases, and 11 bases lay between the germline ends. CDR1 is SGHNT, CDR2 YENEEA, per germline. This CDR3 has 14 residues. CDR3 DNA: TGTGCCAGCAGCCCCGGGACCATCTACAATGAGCAGTTCTTC. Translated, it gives CASSPGTIYNEQFF. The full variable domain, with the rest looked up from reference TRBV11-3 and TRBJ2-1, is EAGVVQSPRYKIIEKKQPVAFWCNPISGHNTLYWYLQNLGQGPELLIRYENEEAVDDSQLPKDRFSAERLKGVDSTLKIQPAELGDSAVYLCASSPGTIYNEQFFGPGTRLTVL.

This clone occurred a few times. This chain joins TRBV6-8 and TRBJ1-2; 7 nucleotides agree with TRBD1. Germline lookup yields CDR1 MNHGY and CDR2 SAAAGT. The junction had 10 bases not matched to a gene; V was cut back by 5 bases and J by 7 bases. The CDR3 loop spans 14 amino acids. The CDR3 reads CASSGQGGAVGYTF. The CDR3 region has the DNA TGTGCCAGCAGTGGGCAGGGGGGCGCGGTTGGCTACACCTTC.

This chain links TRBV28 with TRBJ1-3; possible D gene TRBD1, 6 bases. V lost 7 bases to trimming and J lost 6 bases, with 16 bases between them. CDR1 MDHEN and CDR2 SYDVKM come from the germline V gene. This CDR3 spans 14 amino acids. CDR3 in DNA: TGTGCCAGCACCCTAATCAGGGGCGCAAACACCATATATTTT. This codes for CASTLIRGANTIYF.

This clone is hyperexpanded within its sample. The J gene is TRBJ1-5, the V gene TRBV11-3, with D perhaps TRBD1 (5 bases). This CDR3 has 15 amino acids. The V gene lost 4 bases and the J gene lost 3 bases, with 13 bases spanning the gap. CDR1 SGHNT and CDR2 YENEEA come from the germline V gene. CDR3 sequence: CASSYDMGDNQPQHF. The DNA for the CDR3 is TGTGCCAGCAGCTACGACATGGGGGACAATCAGCCCCAGCATTTT.

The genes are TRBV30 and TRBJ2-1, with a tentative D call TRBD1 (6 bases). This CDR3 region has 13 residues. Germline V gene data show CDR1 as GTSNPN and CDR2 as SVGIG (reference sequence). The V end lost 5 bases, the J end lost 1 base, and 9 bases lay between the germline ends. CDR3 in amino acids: CAWSTGSYNEQFF. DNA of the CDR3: TGTGCCTGGTCGACAGGTTCCTACAATGAGCAGTTCTTC.

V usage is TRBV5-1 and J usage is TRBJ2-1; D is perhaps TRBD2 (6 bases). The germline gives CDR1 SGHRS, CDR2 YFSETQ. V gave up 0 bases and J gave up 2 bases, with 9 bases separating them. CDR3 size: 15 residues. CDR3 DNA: TGCGCCAGCAGCTTGGCGGGGGATACCTACAATGAGCAGTTCTTC. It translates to CASSLAGDTYNEQFF.

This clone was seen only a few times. The CDR3 region is CASSPLLGQGYGDTQYF. For the CDR3, the DNA is TGTGCCAGCTCCCCCCTCTTAGGACAGGGGTACGGAGATACGCAGTATTTT. The genes are TRBV18 and TRBJ2-3; 9 nucleotides match TRBD1. CDR3 length equals 17 residues. The germline V gene encodes CDR1 KGHSH and CDR2 LQKENI. J was trimmed by 5 bases and V by 6 bases; bases with no gene match: 15.

The CDR3 here is CASSKRKRTGGSNYGYTF. The CDR3 nucleotides are TGTGCCAGCAGCAAAAGAAAAAGGACAGGGGGTTCTAACTATGGCTACACCTTC. J is TRBJ1-2 and V is TRBV11-3, with TRBD1 matching over 10 bases. V was clipped by 5 bases and J by 0 bases; unmatched bases: 12. The CDR3 runs to 18 residues. CDR1 is SGHNT, CDR2 YENEEA, per germline.